The rows below give T cell receptor beta chains drawn from one sample of a study of blood T cell repertoires in COVID-19. The table came from immunoSEQ multiplex PCR; TCRdb's copy has only in-frame clones and leaves some out. The data contain some 78,000 clones, about 90% of them singletons. The sample consisted of peripheral blood. The receptor set was obtained from an elderly woman with active or convalescent COVID-19. Both conserved end residues are part of each CDR3. Fields, in order: clone size, D gene, V gene, J gene, CDR3 protein, CDR3 DNA. D genes are given only for firm matches. Not every row has a clone size; where given, it reads once, few, many or a size class.

abundance: NA
d_gene: TRBD1
v_gene: TRBV24-1
j_gene: TRBJ2-7
CDR3aa: CATSGTGQGDEQYF
CDR3nt: TGTGCCACCAGTGGGACGGGACAGGGGGACGAGCAGTACTTC

abundance: NA
d_gene: NA
v_gene: TRBV18
j_gene: TRBJ2-1
CDR3aa: CASSPSGSYNEQFF
CDR3nt: TGTGCCAGCTCACCATCAGGGTCCTACAATGAGCAGTTCTTC

abundance: NA
d_gene: NA
v_gene: TRBV5-1
j_gene: TRBJ1-1
CDR3aa: CASSLTVKGLSTEAFF
CDR3nt: TGCGCCAGCAGCTTGACGGTAAAAGGACTTTCTACTGAAGCTTTCTTT

abundance: NA
d_gene: TRBD2
v_gene: TRBV7-3
j_gene: TRBJ2-1
CDR3aa: CASSYLAGEFNEQFF
CDR3nt: TGTGCCAGCAGCTACCTAGCGGGAGAATTCAATGAGCAGTTCTTC

abundance: NA
d_gene: TRBD1
v_gene: TRBV28
j_gene: TRBJ2-5
CDR3aa: CASSDRGTGQETQYF
CDR3nt: TGTGCCAGCAGTGACAGGGGTACGGGCCAAGAGACCCAGTACTTC

abundance: NA
d_gene: TRBD1
v_gene: TRBV4-1
j_gene: TRBJ2-7
CDR3aa: CASSPIDRAREQYF
CDR3nt: TGCGCCAGCAGCCCTATAGACAGGGCCAGGGAGCAGTACTTC

abundance: NA
d_gene: NA
v_gene: TRBV29-1
j_gene: TRBJ2-7
CDR3aa: CSVGQEGMQYF
CDR3nt: TGCAGCGTTGGACAGGAAGGGATGCAGTACTTC

abundance: NA
d_gene: NA
v_gene: TRBV25-1
j_gene: TRBJ1-6
CDR3aa: CASRQSSYNSPLHF
CDR3nt: TGTGCCAGCAGACAGAGCTCCTATAATTCACCCCTCCACTTT

abundance: NA
d_gene: NA
v_gene: TRBV24-1
j_gene: TRBJ1-2
CDR3aa: CATSATPGTFYGYTF
CDR3nt: TGTGCCACCAGTGCAACCCCCGGGACATTCTATGGCTACACCTTC

abundance: once
d_gene: TRBD2
v_gene: TRBV28
j_gene: TRBJ2-1
CDR3aa: CASSSRKWTSGTSYNEQFF
CDR3nt: TGTGCCAGCAGTTCCCGAAAATGGACTAGCGGAACGTCTTACAATGAGCAGTTCTTC

abundance: NA
d_gene: TRBD1
v_gene: TRBV9
j_gene: TRBJ1-4
CDR3aa: CASSVGGQYGEKLFF
CDR3nt: TGTGCCAGCAGCGTAGGGGGACAGTATGGGGAAAAACTGTTTTTT

abundance: NA
d_gene: NA
v_gene: TRBV27
j_gene: TRBJ1-6
CDR3aa: CASSLGQNNSPLHF
CDR3nt: TGTGCCAGCAGTTTAGGCCAGAATAATTCACCCCTCCACTTT

abundance: NA
d_gene: NA
v_gene: TRBV21-1
j_gene: TRBJ2-1
CDR3aa: CASSKVGREDSYNEQFF
CDR3nt: TGTGCCAGCAGCAAAGTGGGGCGGGAGGACTCCTACAATGAGCAGTTCTTC

abundance: NA
d_gene: TRBD2
v_gene: TRBV5-5
j_gene: TRBJ2-3
CDR3aa: CASSLPLAGALDTQYF
CDR3nt: TGTGCCAGCAGCTTGCCCCTAGCGGGAGCATTAGATACGCAGTATTTT

abundance: NA
d_gene: NA
v_gene: TRBV19
j_gene: TRBJ1-1
CDR3aa: CASSSTGLSTEAFF
CDR3nt: TGTGCCAGTAGTTCCACAGGGTTGAGCACTGAAGCTTTCTTT

abundance: NA
d_gene: NA
v_gene: TRBV14
j_gene: TRBJ2-1
CDR3aa: CASSQVRIYGSGNYNEQFF
CDR3nt: TGTGCCAGCAGCCAAGTGAGGATCTACGGGTCGGGTAACTACAATGAGCAGTTCTTC

abundance: NA
d_gene: NA
v_gene: TRBV2
j_gene: TRBJ1-5
CDR3aa: CASSSQQNSNQPQHF
CDR3nt: TGTGCCAGCAGTTCCCAACAGAATAGCAATCAGCCCCAGCATTTT